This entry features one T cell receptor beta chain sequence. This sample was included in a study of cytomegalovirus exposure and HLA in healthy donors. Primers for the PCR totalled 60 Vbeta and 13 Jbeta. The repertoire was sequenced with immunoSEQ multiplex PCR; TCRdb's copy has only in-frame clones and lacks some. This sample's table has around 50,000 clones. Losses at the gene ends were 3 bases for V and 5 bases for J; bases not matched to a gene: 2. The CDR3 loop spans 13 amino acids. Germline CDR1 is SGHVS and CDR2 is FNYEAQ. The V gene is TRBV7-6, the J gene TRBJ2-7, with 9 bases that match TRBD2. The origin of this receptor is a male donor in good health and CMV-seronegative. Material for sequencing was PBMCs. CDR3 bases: TGTGCCAGCAGCTTCGGGACTAGCAACGAGCAGTACTTC. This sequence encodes CASSFGTSNEQYF.